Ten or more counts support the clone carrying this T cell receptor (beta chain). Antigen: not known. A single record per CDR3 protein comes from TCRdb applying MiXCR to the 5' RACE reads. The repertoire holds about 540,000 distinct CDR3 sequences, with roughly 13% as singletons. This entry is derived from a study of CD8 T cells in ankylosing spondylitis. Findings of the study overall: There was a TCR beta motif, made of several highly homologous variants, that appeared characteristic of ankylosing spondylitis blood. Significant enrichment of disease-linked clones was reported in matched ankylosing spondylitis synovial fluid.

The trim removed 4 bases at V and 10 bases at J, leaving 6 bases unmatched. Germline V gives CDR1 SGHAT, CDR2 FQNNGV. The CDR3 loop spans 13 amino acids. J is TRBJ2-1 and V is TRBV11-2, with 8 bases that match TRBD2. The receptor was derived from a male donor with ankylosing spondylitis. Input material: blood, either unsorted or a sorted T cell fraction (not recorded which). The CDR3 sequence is CASSSGLALEQFF. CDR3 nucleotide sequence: TGTGCCAGCAGCTCAGGACTAGCATTGGAGCAGTTCTTC. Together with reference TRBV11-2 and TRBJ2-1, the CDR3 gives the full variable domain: EAGVAQSPRYKIIEKRQSVAFWCNPISGHATLYWYQQILGQGPKLLIQFQNNGVVDDSQLPKDRFSAERLKGVDSTLKIQPAKLEDSAVYLCASSSGLALEQFFGPGTRLTVL.